Listed below are T cell receptor beta chains from one sample, sequenced in a study of cytomegalovirus exposure and HLA in healthy donors. Repertoires were generated with immunoSEQ multiplex PCR, while TCRdb's copy carries only in-frame clones and drops some. The sample lists 140,000 to 150,000 clones; roughly 80% were seen once. Sequencing was carried out using PBMCs. The receptors originated from a woman aged 40 to 55 in good health and CMV-seropositive. The CDR3 runs from the conserved cysteine through the conserved F or W. Each record gives: clone size, J gene, V gene, D gene, CDR3 DNA, CDR3 protein. The D gene is left open where the match is weak. Some rows mark clone size as missing; the rest say once, few, many or name a class of expanded clone.

>once|TRBJ1-2|TRBV28|TRBD1
TGTGTAACCCGTTTATCTGAGACAGGGGGCTACACCTTC
CVTRLSETGGYTF
>once|TRBJ2-7|TRBV11-2|TRBD2
TGTGCCAGCAGCTGGGGGGGGGTTGTCTACGAGCAGTACTTC
CASSWGGVVYEQYF
>once|TRBJ1-1|TRBV6-6|NA
TGTGCCAGCAGCTTTACAGGGACCACTGAAGCTTTCTTT
CASSFTGTTEAFF
>NA|TRBJ2-5|TRBV2|TRBD1
TGTGCCAGCAGTGAAGGACAGGGATCCTGGGAGACCCAGTACTTC
CASSEGQGSWETQYF
>NA|TRBJ2-5|TRBV9|TRBD2
TGTGCCAGCAGCGCAGGCTACGCGGGGGGGCAAGAGACCCAGTACTTC
CASSAGYAGGQETQYF
>NA|TRBJ2-5|TRBV6-5|TRBD2
TGTGCCGGGGGAGTTAAGCGGACTAGCGGGACCCAGTACTTC
CAGGVKRTSGTQYF
>few|TRBJ1-1|TRBV5-6|NA
TGTGCCAGCAGCGCTGACAGGATGGTTACTGAAGCTTTCTTT
CASSADRMVTEAFF
>few|TRBJ2-5|TRBV6-6|TRBD2
TGTGCCAGCAGCCCCCAGCGGGGGGGTTCAGAGACCCAGTACTTC
CASSPQRGGSETQYF
>NA|TRBJ2-1|TRBV6-1|TRBD2
TGTGCCAGCAGTGCCCCTCGGTGGGCGGGGGGCCCCAGAGAGCAGTTCTTC
CASSAPRWAGGPREQFF
>NA|TRBJ2-3|TRBV5-1|NA
TGCGCCAGCAGCTTGTGGGGGCTTGAAGATACGCAGTATTTT
CASSLWGLEDTQYF
>NA|TRBJ1-2|TRBV9|NA
TGTGCCAGCAGCGTAGGGGGGCCGGTTTATGGCTACACCTTC
CASSVGGPVYGYTF
>NA|TRBJ2-7|TRBV5-4|NA
TGTGCCAGCAGCTTAGTGGCTAGTTTCGACGAGCAGTACTTC
CASSLVASFDEQYF
>NA|TRBJ1-2|TRBV4-1|NA
TGCGCCAGCAGCCAAGGTTTCTTTGCAGGTTCGGTCGGCTACACCTTC
CASSQGFFAGSVGYTF
>NA|TRBJ2-7|TRBV9|NA
TGTGCCAGCAGCGTAGGGTCGGGTGGAAGCTCCTACGAGCAGTACTTC
CASSVGSGGSSYEQYF
>NA|TRBJ2-1|TRBV28|NA
TGTGCCAGCAGTGGAGCGGAAAATGAACTGGGGCAGTTCTTC
CASSGAENELGQFF
>NA|TRBJ2-7|TRBV28|TRBD2
TGTGCCACCATCGGGGGGGCGGTAGCCTACGAGCAGTACTTC
CATIGGAVAYEQYF
>NA|TRBJ1-2|TRBV6-6|NA
TGTGCCAGCAGTGCCTGGACAGCAACAGTGTATGGCTACACCTTC
CASSAWTATVYGYTF
>NA|TRBJ1-2|TRBV2|NA
TGTGCCAGCAGTGAAGTAGCCGGCGGCTACACCTTC
CASSEVAGGYTF
>NA|TRBJ1-1|TRBV10-3|NA
TGTGCCATCAGTAACGACAGGACAAACACTGAAGCTTTCTTT
CAISNDRTNTEAFF
>NA|TRBJ2-1|TRBV5-1|TRBD2
TGCGCCAGCAGCTTGGGGACTAGTAGCACTGAGCAGTTCTTC
CASSLGTSSTEQFF
>NA|TRBJ1-1|TRBV7-3|NA
TGTGCCAGCAGCCGCTGGGGAGGCGGGAACACTGAAGCTTTCTTT
CASSRWGGGNTEAFF
>NA|TRBJ1-1|TRBV19|TRBD1
TGTGCCAGTAGTATTCTGGGACAGTACACTGAAGCTTTCTTT
CASSILGQYTEAFF
>once|TRBJ2-3|TRBV7-7|TRBD2
TGTGCCAGCAGCCCGCTAGGCGGGGGGACAGATACGCAGTATTTT
CASSPLGGGTDTQYF
>NA|TRBJ2-6|TRBV7-9|NA
TGTGCCAGCAGCCTAAACAGTAACCCTGGGGCCAACGTCCTGACTTTC
CASSLNSNPGANVLTF
>NA|TRBJ2-7|TRBV19|TRBD2
TGTGCCAGTAGTCCCAGACTAGCGGCTCCCTACGAGCAGTACTTC
CASSPRLAAPYEQYF
>few|TRBJ1-5|TRBV2|TRBD1
TGTGCCAGCAGTGGAGGACAGGGTAATCAGCCCCAGCATTTT
CASSGGQGNQPQHF
>NA|TRBJ1-6|TRBV18|TRBD1
TGTGCCAGCTCACCGACAGGGTCCATGTCACCCCTCCACTTT
CASSPTGSMSPLHF
>few|TRBJ1-3|TRBV6-6|TRBD1
TGTGCCAGCAGTTTAGGGACAGGGAACTCTGGAAACACCATATATTTT
CASSLGTGNSGNTIYF
>NA|TRBJ1-5|TRBV10-3|NA
TGTGCCATCAGTGAGAGGGACTATAGCAATCAGCCCCAGCATTTT
CAISERDYSNQPQHF
>NA|TRBJ1-1|TRBV29-1|NA
TGCAGCGTCCCGCATATACCTTACGGAGCTTTCTTT
CSVPHIPYGAFF
>NA|TRBJ2-2|TRBV19|TRBD1
TGTGCCAGTAGTCCAATGACAGGGGCGACCGGGGAGCTGTTTTTT
CASSPMTGATGELFF
>NA|TRBJ1-3|TRBV5-1|NA
TGCGCCAGCAGCTTGAGAACAGCCCCACCTGGAAACACCATATATTTT
CASSLRTAPPGNTIYF
>NA|TRBJ2-2|TRBV27|NA
TGTGCCAGCAGTTTTAACAGACGGGGCACCGGGGAGCTGTTTTTT
CASSFNRRGTGELFF
>NA|TRBJ2-2|TRBV6-1|NA
TGTGCCAGCAGTGCTCGGGGGAACACCGGGGAGCTGTTTTTT
CASSARGNTGELFF
>few|TRBJ2-5|TRBV5-1|NA
TGCGCCAGCAGCTTGTACGTACTACCAGAGACCCAGTACTTC
CASSLYVLPETQYF
>NA|TRBJ1-5|TRBV28|NA
TGTGCCAGCAGTTTTATACTCCAAGACTTCGGGCCCCAGCATTTT
CASSFILQDFGPQHF
>NA|TRBJ2-7|TRBV5-5|TRBD2
TGTGCCAGCAGCTTGAGTAGCGGGGGGGCCTACGAGCAGTACTTC
CASSLSSGGAYEQYF
>NA|TRBJ2-7|TRBV6-1|TRBD1
TGTGCCAGCAGTGAACAGGGGGTCTACGAGCAGTACTTC
CASSEQGVYEQYF
>NA|TRBJ1-1|TRBV7-6|TRBD1
TGTGCCAGCAGCTTAGTGAATACAGGGGTTGAGGCTTTCTTT
CASSLVNTGVEAFF
>NA|TRBJ1-1|TRBV7-9|TRBD1
TGTGCCAGCAGCCGCGACAGGGGACGAAACACTGAAGCTTTCTTT
CASSRDRGRNTEAFF
>few|TRBJ1-1|TRBV6-1|NA
TGTGCCAGCAGTGAAGTGGCTTACACTGAAGCTTTCTTT
CASSEVAYTEAFF
>NA|TRBJ1-5|TRBV5-4|NA
TGTGCCAGCAGCTCCGGGGGGAGCAATCAGCCCCAGCATTTT
CASSSGGSNQPQHF
>NA|TRBJ1-1|TRBV10-1|TRBD1
TGCGCCAGCAGTGATAAGTCCGACAGGGTGACTGAAGCTTTCTTT
CASSDKSDRVTEAFF
>few|TRBJ1-1|TRBV5-1|NA
TGCGCCAGCAGCTTGGGCGGACAGCAACGAAGCCGAATGAACACTGAAGCTTTCTTT
CASSLGGQQRSRMNTEAFF
>NA|TRBJ2-3|TRBV6-5|NA
TGTGCCAGCAGGGGGACTCTCACTAGCACAGATACGCAGTATTTT
CASRGTLTSTDTQYF
>once|TRBJ1-3|TRBV7-2|NA
TGTGCCAGCAGCTTAGACAGCTACTCTGGAAACACCATATATTTT
CASSLDSYSGNTIYF
>NA|TRBJ1-1|TRBV19|TRBD1
TGTGCCAGTAGTTACGACAGGGTAGAGGACACTGAAGCTTTCTTT
CASSYDRVEDTEAFF
>NA|TRBJ2-5|TRBV15|NA
TGTGCCACCAGCAGAGGGCGGGGGCTGCAAGAGACCCAGTACTTC
CATSRGRGLQETQYF
>NA|TRBJ2-2|TRBV7-2|TRBD1
TGTGCCAGCAGCCTTCTCGACAGGGACACCGGGGAGCTGTTTTTT
CASSLLDRDTGELFF
>once|TRBJ2-3|TRBV5-1|TRBD1
TGCGCCAGCAGTCTGAGGGGGCAAATCACAGATACGCAGTATTTT
CASSLRGQITDTQYF
>NA|TRBJ2-2|TRBV7-7|TRBD2
TGTGCCAGCAGCGAGGGACTAGCGGGCACCGGGGAGCTGTTTTTT
CASSEGLAGTGELFF
>NA|TRBJ1-2|TRBV19|TRBD1
TGTGCCAGTAGTCCCGGGACAGACTATGGCTACACCTTC
CASSPGTDYGYTF
>NA|TRBJ1-2|TRBV6-5|NA
TGTGCCAGCAGTACCCCAGGGACAGGCTACACCTTC
CASSTPGTGYTF
>NA|TRBJ1-6|TRBV11-3|TRBD1
TGTGCCAGCAGCCCTTGGGACAGCTCCTATAATTCACCCCTCCACTTT
CASSPWDSSYNSPLHF
>NA|TRBJ2-7|TRBV11-2|TRBD1
TGTGCCAGCAGCTTTTCCACAGGGGCAACCTACGAGCAGTACTTC
CASSFSTGATYEQYF
>NA|TRBJ1-2|TRBV19|NA
TGTGCCAGTAGTATAGGGCAGGCTAACTATGGCTACACCTTC
CASSIGQANYGYTF
>NA|TRBJ2-7|TRBV19|TRBD1
TGTGCCAGTAGTACCGGACAGGGCCACAGGGGGTCCTACGAGCAGTACTTC
CASSTGQGHRGSYEQYF
>NA|TRBJ2-1|TRBV7-9|TRBD2
TGTGCCAGCAGCGCCCGCGGGGGGGCCACGTACAATGAGCAGTTCTTC
CASSARGGATYNEQFF
>NA|TRBJ2-1|TRBV2|NA
TGTGCCAGCATCCTAGGGGGTGAGCAGTTCTTC
CASILGGEQFF